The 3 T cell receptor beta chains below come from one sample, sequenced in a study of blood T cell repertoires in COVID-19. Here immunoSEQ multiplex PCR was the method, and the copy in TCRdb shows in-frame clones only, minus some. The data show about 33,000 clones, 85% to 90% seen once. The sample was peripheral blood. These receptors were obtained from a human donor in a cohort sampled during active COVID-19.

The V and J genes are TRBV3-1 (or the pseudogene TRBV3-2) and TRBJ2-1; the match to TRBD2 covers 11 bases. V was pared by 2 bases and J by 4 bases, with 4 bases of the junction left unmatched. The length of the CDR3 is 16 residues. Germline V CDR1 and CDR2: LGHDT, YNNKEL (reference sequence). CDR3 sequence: CASSQTGTSGYNEQFF. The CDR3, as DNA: TGTGCCAGCAGCCAAACCGGGACTAGCGGATACAATGAGCAGTTCTTC.

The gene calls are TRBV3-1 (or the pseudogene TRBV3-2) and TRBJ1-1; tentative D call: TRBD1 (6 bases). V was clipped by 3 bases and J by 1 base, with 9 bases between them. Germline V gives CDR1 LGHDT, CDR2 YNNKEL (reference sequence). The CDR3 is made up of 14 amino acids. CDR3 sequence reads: CASSHLGQNTEAFF. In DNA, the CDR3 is TGTGCCAGCAGCCACCTGGGACAGAACACTGAAGCTTTCTTT.

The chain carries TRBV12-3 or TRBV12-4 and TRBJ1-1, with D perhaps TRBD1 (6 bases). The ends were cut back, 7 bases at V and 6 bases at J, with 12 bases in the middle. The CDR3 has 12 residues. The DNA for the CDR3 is TGTGCCAGCAAGGGGGGGTTCTCTGAAGCTTTCTTT. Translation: CASKGGFSEAFF.